One and the same sample provided the 15 T cell receptor beta chains below, sequenced in a study of shared clonotypes between healthy human individuals. Sequencing was performed with immunoSEQ multiplex PCR; in TCRdb, only in-frame clones are kept and a portion is missing. The table records millions of clones, around nine tenths of them present only once. Sequenced: naive CD4+ T cells sorted from blood. Subset specified: CD45RA+ positively selected. These receptors were collected from a young man in good health.

V is TRBV6-6 and J is TRBJ2-3; tentative D call: TRBD2 (6 bases). Trimming shortened V by 2 bases and J by 0 bases, and 9 bases separated the two germline ends. Germline V gene data show CDR1 as MNHNY and CDR2 as SVGAGI (reference sequence). This CDR3 comprises 15 residues. The CDR3 nucleotides read TGTGCCAGCAGTTACCGGGAGCGAAGCACAGATACGCAGTATTTT. Residues: CASSYRERSTDTQYF.

In DNA, the CDR3 is TGCGCCAGCAGCTCATCTTCCGGGACGAAGGAAACCGGGGAGCTGTTTTTT. Translating gives CASSSSSGTKETGELFF. This chain uses TRBV5-1 with TRBJ2-2; either TRBD1 or TRBD2 may supply D (5 bases each). This CDR3 has 17 residues. CDR1 is SGHRS, CDR2 YFSETQ, per germline. V was cut by 3 bases and J by 5 bases, with 20 bases left in between.

The chain uses TRBV6-1 and TRBJ2-7; 8 bases line up with TRBD2. CDR3 length: 13 residues. Germline V CDR1 and CDR2: MNHNS, SASEGT. With V trimmed by 7 bases and J by 0 bases, 2 bases remained unmatched. As DNA, the CDR3 is TGTGCCAGCATAGCGGGGCTCTCCTACGAGCAGTACTTC. It codes for CASIAGLSYEQYF.

The rearrangement links TRBV11-2 to TRBJ1-3; TRBD1 is a possible D gene (6 bases). Trimming took 0 bases from V and 0 from J, leaving 9 bases between them. The length of the CDR3 is 16 residues. In germline, CDR1 is SGHAT, CDR2 FQNNGV. DNA for the CDR3: TGTGCCAGCAGCTTAGACAGGGGCCACTCTGGAAACACCATATATTTT. Amino acid sequence: CASSLDRGHSGNTIYF.

V is TRBV4-1 and J is TRBJ2-7; TRBD1 matches at 9 bases. Germline values: CDR1 MGHRA, CDR2 YSYEKL. This CDR3 is 16 amino acids long. V shed 3 bases, J shed 4 bases, and the junction held 10 bases outside the gene matches. In DNA, the CDR3 is TGCGCCAGCAGCCAGGGCTCTACAGGGGGCGCGTACGAGCAGTACTTC. Translating gives CASSQGSTGGAYEQYF.

The V gene is TRBV5-1, the J gene TRBJ2-7, with a tentative D call TRBD2 (5 bases). V was shortened by 0 bases and J by 0 bases, with 10 bases between the two germline ends. Per the germline V gene, CDR1 is SGHRS and CDR2 is YFSETQ. The CDR3 is 15 residues long. The CDR3 region is CASSLGAGFSYEQYF. Here the CDR3 DNA reads TGCGCCAGCAGCTTGGGGGCGGGTTTCTCCTACGAGCAGTACTTC.

CDR3 protein: CASSSPDEVSYGYTF. DNA of the CDR3: TGCGCCAGCAGCTCACCAGATGAAGTAAGCTATGGCTACACCTTC. This rearrangement joins TRBV5-1 to TRBJ1-2; no firm D call. Trimming shortened V by 3 bases and J by 4 bases, and 16 bases separated the two germline ends. The CDR3 loop spans 15 amino acids. Germline V gives CDR1 SGHRS, CDR2 YFSETQ.

On this clone: Other DNA sequences within the sample encode an identical CDR3. The chain recombines TRBV5-6 with TRBJ1-1, with TRBD1 as a possible D gene (5 bases). Trimming shortened V by 0 bases and J by 2 bases, and 5 bases separated the two germline ends. This CDR3 contains 13 residues. In germline, CDR1 is SGHDT, CDR2 YYEEEE. The CDR3 DNA sequence: TGTGCCAGCAGCTTGGGGGGCAACACTGAAGCTTTCTTT. Protein product: CASSLGGNTEAFF.

The chain recombines TRBV11-2 with TRBJ2-1; 10 bases are a match to TRBD2. V shed 4 bases and J 7 bases; nucleotides not matched to a gene: 10. This CDR3 region has 16 residues. Germline V CDR1 and CDR2: SGHAT, FQNNGV. CDR3 sequence: CASSSSSGRAANEQFF. The CDR3 DNA reads as TGTGCCAGCAGCTCCTCCAGCGGGAGGGCCGCGAATGAGCAGTTCTTC. Combining the CDR3 with reference TRBV11-2 and TRBJ2-1 gives the whole variable domain EAGVAQSPRYKIIEKRQSVAFWCNPISGHATLYWYQQILGQGPKLLIQFQNNGVVDDSQLPKDRFSAERLKGVDSTLKIQPAKLEDSAVYLCASSSSSGRAANEQFFGPGTRLTVL.

The chain has TRBV28 and TRBJ2-4, with unresolved D. Germline assignment: CDR1 MDHEN and CDR2 SYDVKM. With 6 bases removed from V and 0 bases from J, the gap between germline ends came to 12 bases. The CDR3 has 15 amino acids. CDR3 coding DNA: TGTGCCAGCAGCCCAGCCAAGTTAGCCAAAAACATTCAGTACTTC. This sequence encodes CASSPAKLAKNIQYF.

This chain uses TRBV4-3 with TRBJ2-1; D possibly corresponds to TRBD1 (5 bases). CDR3 size: 14 residues. Germline values: CDR1 LGHNA, CDR2 YSLEER. The germline V and J ends were trimmed by 5 bases and 5 bases, with 13 bases remaining between them. The CDR3 DNA is TGCGCCAGCAGCTGGGTAGGGGCGAACAATGAGCAGTTCTTC. Protein product: CASSWVGANNEQFF.

This chain's CDR3 is CASSIAARYEQYF. The CDR3, as DNA: TGTGCCAGTAGTATAGCGGCCAGATACGAGCAGTACTTC. The rearrangement uses TRBV19 and TRBJ2-7; D is unresolved. V gave up 1 base and J gave up 4 bases, with 8 bases separating them. The CDR3 consists of 13 residues. The V gene's germline CDR1 is LNHDA and CDR2 SQIVND (reference sequence).

The CDR3 loop is CAISEDRGAGYTF. In DNA form, the CDR3 reads TGTGCCATCAGTGAGGACAGGGGAGCTGGCTACACCTTC. The V gene is TRBV10-3, the J gene TRBJ1-2, with TRBD1 matching over 8 bases. The V gene end was trimmed by 2 bases and the J gene end by 7 bases; junction bases not matched to a gene: 3. The CDR3 length is 13 residues. CDR1 and CDR2 from the germline V gene are ENHRY and SYGVKD.

The chain links TRBV10-3 to TRBJ1-1, with D perhaps TRBD1 (5 bases). CDR3 length: 11 amino acids. Trimming removed 2 bases at V and 14 bases at J, with 12 bases between. The germline gives CDR1 ENHRY, CDR2 SYGVKD. Here the CDR3 DNA reads TGTGCCATCAGTGAGGGGTGGCGGGGCTTCTTT. The encoded protein is CAISEGWRGFF.

This clone was detected once. This rearrangement joins TRBV9 to TRBJ2-1, with 16 bases aligning to TRBD2. Germline-derived CDR1 and CDR2 are SGDLS and YYNGEE. The CDR3 runs 17 residues. V lost 3 bases and J lost 5; bases outside the gene matches: 5. The CDR3 DNA follows: TGTGCCAGCAGCGCTGGGACTAGCGGGGGGGCGGACAATGAGCAGTTCTTC. Its translation: CASSAGTSGGADNEQFF. The whole variable domain, remainder taken from reference TRBV9 and TRBJ2-1, is DSGVTQTPKHLITATGQRVTLRCSPRSGDLSVYWYQQSLDQGLQFLIQYYNGEERAKGNILERFSAQQFPDLHSELNLSSLELGDSALYFCASSAGTSGGADNEQFFGPGTRLTVL.